This T cell receptor beta chain derives from a study of beta chain features in type 1 diabetes. Overall study results and limits: TCRB CDR3s from Type 1 diabetes patients were moderately but significantly shorter in all four CD4+ subsets.

The CDR3 runs to 13 residues. V lost 4 bases and J lost 5, with 11 bases in between. Germline V gene sequence: CDR1 SGHTA, CDR2 FQGTGA. Reverse transcription of all isolated RNA meant that expressed TCRB transcripts were sequenced. Repertoires were generated with immunoSEQ multiplex PCR, while TCRdb's copy carries only in-frame clones and drops some. The sample has 150,000 to 200,000 clones; approximately 7.8% are singletons. The sample holds a few counts of this clone. Antigen unknown. The origin of this receptor is a woman aged 35 to 49 with type 1 diabetes. The V gene is TRBV7-3, the J gene TRBJ1-2; the D gene is possibly TRBD1 (5 bases). The sample taken for sequencing was central memory CD4+ T cells from blood. CDR3 protein: CASSSAGYYGYTF. The CDR3 bases are TGTGCCAGCAGCTCCGCAGGGTATTATGGCTACACCTTC.